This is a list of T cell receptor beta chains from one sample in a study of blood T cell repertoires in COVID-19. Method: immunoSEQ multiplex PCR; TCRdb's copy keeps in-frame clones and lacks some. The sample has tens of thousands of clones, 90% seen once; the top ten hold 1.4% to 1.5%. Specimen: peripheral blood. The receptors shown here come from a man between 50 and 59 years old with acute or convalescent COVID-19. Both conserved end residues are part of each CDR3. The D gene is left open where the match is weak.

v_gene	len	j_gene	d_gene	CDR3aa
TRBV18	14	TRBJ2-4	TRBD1	CASSPIRDSDIQYF
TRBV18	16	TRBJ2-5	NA	CASSHESPGGVETQYF
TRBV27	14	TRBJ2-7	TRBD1	CASSPRDRAYEQYF
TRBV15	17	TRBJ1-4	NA	CATSSLTTGQYNEKLFF
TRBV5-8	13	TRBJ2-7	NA	CASSPGIRYEQYF
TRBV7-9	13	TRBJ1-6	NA	CASSWVDPRHLHF
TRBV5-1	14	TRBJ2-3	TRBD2	CASRSAGGPDTQYF
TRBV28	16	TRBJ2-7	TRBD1	CASSWSLRQGGYEQYF
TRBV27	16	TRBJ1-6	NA	CASSFQGGGYNSPLHF
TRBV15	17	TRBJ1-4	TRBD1	CATSSYGTGTGGRKLFF
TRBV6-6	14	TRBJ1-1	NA	CASNRQALNTEAFF
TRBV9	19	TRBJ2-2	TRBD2	CASSVGGTSGQDHTGELFF
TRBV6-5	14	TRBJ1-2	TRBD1	CASTTRTGNYGYTF
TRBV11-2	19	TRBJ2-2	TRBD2	CASSHGTSGRRANTGELFF
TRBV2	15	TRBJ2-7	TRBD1	CASSFYAGQGIEQYF
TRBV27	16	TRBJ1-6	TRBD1	CASSPRDRGYNSPLHF
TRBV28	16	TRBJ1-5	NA	CASSLPHSVSNQPQHF
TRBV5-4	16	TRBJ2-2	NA	CASSFRVYENTGELFF
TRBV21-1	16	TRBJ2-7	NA	CASSNHSSAGVHEQYF
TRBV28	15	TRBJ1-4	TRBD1	CASSRGQGGIRKLFF
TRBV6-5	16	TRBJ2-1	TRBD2	CASSYDLRGGNNEQFF
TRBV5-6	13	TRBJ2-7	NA	CASSLNAAYEQYF
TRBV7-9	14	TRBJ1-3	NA	CASSLARTGNTIYF
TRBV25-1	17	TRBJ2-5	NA	CASSGVGHPYEAETQYF
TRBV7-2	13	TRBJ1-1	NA	CASSLVEGFEAFF
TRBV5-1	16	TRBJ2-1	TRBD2	CASSLTLAGEYSEQFF
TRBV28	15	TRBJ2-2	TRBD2	CASSSIGRATGELFF
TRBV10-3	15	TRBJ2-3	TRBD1	CAIRSGQTSTDTQYF
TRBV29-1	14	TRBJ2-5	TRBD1	CSVAGQGGRETQYF
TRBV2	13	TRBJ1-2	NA	CASSAEGGYGYTF
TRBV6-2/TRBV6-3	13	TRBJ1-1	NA	CASSYTMNTEAFF
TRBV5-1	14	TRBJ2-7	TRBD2	CASSREGETYEQYF
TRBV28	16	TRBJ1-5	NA	CASSLWGGSVDQPQHF
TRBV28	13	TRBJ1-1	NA	CASSPSRVTEAFF
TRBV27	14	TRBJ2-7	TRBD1	CASSFVGQAYEQYF
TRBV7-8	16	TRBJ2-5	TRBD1	CASSLVGGTGVKTQYF
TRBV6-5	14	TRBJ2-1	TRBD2	CASRGGTSGLEQFF
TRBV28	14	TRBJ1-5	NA	CASRIQGRGQPQHF
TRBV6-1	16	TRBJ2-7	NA	CASSAPPGRGPNEQYF
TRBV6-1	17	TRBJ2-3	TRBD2	CASSDPFSTSGTDTQYF
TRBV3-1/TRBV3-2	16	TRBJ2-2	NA	CASSQHTNLDTGELFF
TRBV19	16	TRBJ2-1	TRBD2	CASSPLLAEVYNEQFF
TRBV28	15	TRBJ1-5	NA	CASSPSGLATQPQHF
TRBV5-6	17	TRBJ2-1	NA	CASSLAAWGGAWDEQFF
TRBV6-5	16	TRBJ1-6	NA	CASSYLGAGGNSPLHF
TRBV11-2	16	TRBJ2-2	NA	CASSSSGPSNTGELFF
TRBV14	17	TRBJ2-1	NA	CASSQGGLAVTYNEQFF
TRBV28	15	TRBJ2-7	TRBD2	CASSFQGGGVYEQYF
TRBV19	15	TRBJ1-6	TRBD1	CASSTTGGGGSPLHF
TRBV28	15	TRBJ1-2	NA	CASSPGGVLNYGYTF
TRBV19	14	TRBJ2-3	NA	CASRDRAGTDTQYF
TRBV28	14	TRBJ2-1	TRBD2	CASSFSGRADEQFF
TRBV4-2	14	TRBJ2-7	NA	CASSQDSGRNEQYF
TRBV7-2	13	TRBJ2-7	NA	CASSSVSGDEQYF
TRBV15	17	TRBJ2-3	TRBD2	CATSREGTRNPTDTQYF